This TCR beta chain was captured by sequencing in a study of cytomegalovirus exposure and HLA in healthy donors. Study observations and caveats: The authors listed 150 to 200 TCR beta chains as cytomegalovirus-associated. An observed cluster of highly shared sequence variants was recorded as a likely sequencing artifact.

The PCR made use of 60 Vbeta and 13 Jbeta primers. Authors' analysis steps: Later, 65 million to 90 million unique TCR beta chains were counted in an analysis, and approximately 10 million of them were shared. Sequencing was performed with immunoSEQ multiplex PCR; in TCRdb, only in-frame clones are kept and a portion is missing. V and J calls and clone size follow that table, whereas D and trimming were derived from the DNA. The sample has 180,000 or so clones, more than 70% seen once. Worth noting for this clone: The antigen is unknown.

The source of this sequence is a woman aged 45-65 years in good health and CMV-seropositive. The sequenced sample was PBMCs.

The CDR3, as DNA: TGTGCCAGCAGCTTGGCCGCCGGGACAGTTAACTATGGCTACACCTTC. This codes for CASSLAAGTVNYGYTF. The V call is TRBV13, the J call TRBJ1-2, with 7 bases lining up with TRBD1. The V segment lost 3 bases and the J segment 1 base; nucleotides outside the gene matches: 8. This CDR3 has 16 residues. Germline-derived CDR1 and CDR2 are PRHDT and FYEKMQ (reference sequence).